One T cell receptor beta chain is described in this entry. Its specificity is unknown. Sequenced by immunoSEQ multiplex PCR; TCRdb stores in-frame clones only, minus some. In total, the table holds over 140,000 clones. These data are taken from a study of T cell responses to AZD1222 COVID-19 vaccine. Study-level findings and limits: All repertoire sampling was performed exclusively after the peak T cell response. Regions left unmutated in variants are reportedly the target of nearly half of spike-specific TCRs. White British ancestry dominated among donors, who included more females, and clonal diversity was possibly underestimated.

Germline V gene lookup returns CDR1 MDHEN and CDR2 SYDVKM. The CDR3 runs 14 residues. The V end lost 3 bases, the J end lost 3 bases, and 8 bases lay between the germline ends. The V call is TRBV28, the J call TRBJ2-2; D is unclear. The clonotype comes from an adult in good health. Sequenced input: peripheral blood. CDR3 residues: CASSFQPHTGELFF. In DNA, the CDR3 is TGTGCCAGCAGTTTCCAGCCACACACCGGGGAGCTGTTTTTT.